This T cell receptor (beta chain) was found in a study of identical twins. This clonotype was found a few times. Each CDR3 protein is one row after TCRdb ran MiXCR on the 5' RACE reads. Counted here are more than 600,000 distinct CDR3 sequences, 18% occurring once; the ten biggest clones make up roughly 14%. Germline V gene data show CDR1 as SGDLS and CDR2 as YYNGEE. This CDR3 comprises 15 residues. V was shortened by 0 bases and J by 2 bases, with 12 bases between the two germline ends. This same sample was also part of a study on T cells expressing NK-cell markers. That source notes: Top CD8+ clonotypes included the dominant CD3+CD56+NKG2C+ clonotypes in 5 or 6 donors. It was still unclear whether expanded NKG2C+ T cell clones were HCMV specific.

The origin of this receptor is a young woman in good health. The gene calls are TRBV9 and TRBJ2-7, with D perhaps matching TRBD2 (5 bases). The sequenced sample consisted of PBMCs. The CDR3 region is CASSVDEGTTYEQYF. DNA for the CDR3: TGTGCCAGCAGCGTAGATGAGGGAACTACCTACGAGCAGTACTTC.